The clone carrying this TCR beta chain is a singleton in its sample. The antigen remains unidentified. The record originates from a study of T cell responses to AZD1222 COVID-19 vaccine. Broader study findings: No day 14 peak samples; only post-peak repertoires were characterized. Distributed over spike, vaccine-associated CD4 TCRs predominated at 160-218 and 743-854. The reported proportion of spike-specific TCRs targeting unmutated variant regions was nearly half.

Recipients boosted at about 4 weeks or about 12 weeks are pooled. The assay was immunoSEQ multiplex PCR, and TCRdb's table has in-frame clones only and misses some. Found here are tens of thousands of clones, 65% to 85% of them singletons; the top ten hold approximately 26%. This receptor was identified in an adult who received the AZD1222 COVID-19 vaccine. The sequences come from peripheral blood, collected 28 days after the second AZD1222 dose.

As DNA, the CDR3 is TGTGCCAGCAGTGCTACAGGGTTCGGCACTGAAGCTTTCTTT. Its protein product is CASSATGFGTEAFF. The chain is built from TRBV27 and TRBJ1-1, with D possibly TRBD1 on 6 matching bases. The germline V gene has CDR1 MNHEY and CDR2 SMNVEV (reference sequence). V was pared by 5 bases and J by 4 bases, with 14 bases between. There are 14 residues in the CDR3.